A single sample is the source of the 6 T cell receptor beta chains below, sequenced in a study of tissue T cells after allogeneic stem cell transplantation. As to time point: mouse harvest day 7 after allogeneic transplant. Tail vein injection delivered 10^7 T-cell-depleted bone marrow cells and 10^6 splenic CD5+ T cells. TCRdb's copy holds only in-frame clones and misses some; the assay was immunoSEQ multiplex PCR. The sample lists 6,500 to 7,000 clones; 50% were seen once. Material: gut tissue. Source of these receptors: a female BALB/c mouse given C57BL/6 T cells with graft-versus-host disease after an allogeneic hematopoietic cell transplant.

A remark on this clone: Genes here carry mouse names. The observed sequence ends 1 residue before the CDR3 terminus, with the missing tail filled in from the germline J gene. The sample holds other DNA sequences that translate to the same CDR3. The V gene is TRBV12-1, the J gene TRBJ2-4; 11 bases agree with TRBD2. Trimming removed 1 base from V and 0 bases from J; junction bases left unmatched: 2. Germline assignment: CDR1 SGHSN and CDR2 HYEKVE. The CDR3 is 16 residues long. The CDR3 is CASSLGLGASQNTLYF. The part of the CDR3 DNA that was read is TGTGCCAGCTCTCTGGGACTGGGGGCTAGTCAAAACACCTTGTAC.

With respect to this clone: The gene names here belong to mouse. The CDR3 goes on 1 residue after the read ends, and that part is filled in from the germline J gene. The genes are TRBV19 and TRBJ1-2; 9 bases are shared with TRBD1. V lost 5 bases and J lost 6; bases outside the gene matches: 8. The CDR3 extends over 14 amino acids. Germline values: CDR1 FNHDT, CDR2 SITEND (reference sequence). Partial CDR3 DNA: TGTGCCAGCAGCCACAGGGGGCCCAGCCCCGACTACACC. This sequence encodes CASSHRGPSPDYT. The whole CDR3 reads CASSHRGPSPDYTF.

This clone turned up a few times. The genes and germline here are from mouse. This chain's CDR3 is CASTGISNERLFF. The sequenced part of the CDR3 DNA is TGTGCCAGCACAGGGATTTCCAACGAAAGATTATTT. This chain uses TRBV26 with TRBJ1-4; TRBD1 is a possible D gene (5 bases). The read comes to an end 1 residue before the CDR3 does, leaving the germline J gene to fill in the end. Per the germline V gene, CDR1 is KGHPV and CDR2 is FQNQEV (reference sequence). This CDR3 comprises 13 residues. V was clipped by 7 bases and J by 0 bases, with 6 bases between them.

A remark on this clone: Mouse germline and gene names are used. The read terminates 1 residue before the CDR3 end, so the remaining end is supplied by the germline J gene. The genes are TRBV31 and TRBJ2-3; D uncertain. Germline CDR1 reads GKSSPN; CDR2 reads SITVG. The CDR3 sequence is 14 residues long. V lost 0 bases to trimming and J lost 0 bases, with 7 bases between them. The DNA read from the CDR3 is TGTGCCTGGAGTCTTCTCACTAGTGCAGAAACGCTGTAT. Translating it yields CAWSLLTSAETLY. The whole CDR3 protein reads CAWSLLTSAETLYF.

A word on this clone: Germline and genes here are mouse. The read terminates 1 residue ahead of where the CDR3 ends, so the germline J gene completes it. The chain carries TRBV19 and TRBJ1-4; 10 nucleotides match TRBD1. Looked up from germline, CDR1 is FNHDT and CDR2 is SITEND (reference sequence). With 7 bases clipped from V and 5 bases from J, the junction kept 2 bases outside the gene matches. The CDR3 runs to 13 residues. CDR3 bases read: TGTGCCAGCTTGGGACAGGGGAACGAAAGATTATTT. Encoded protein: CASLGQGNERLF. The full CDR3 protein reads CASLGQGNERLFF.

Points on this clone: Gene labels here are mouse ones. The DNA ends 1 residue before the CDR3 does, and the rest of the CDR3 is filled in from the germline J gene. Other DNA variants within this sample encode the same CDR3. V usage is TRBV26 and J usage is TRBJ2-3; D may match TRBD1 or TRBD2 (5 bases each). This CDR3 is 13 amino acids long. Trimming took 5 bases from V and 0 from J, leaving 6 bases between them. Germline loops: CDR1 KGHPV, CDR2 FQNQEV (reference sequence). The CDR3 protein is CASSRDSAETLYF. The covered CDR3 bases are TGTGCCAGCAGTAGGGACAGTGCAGAAACGCTGTAT.